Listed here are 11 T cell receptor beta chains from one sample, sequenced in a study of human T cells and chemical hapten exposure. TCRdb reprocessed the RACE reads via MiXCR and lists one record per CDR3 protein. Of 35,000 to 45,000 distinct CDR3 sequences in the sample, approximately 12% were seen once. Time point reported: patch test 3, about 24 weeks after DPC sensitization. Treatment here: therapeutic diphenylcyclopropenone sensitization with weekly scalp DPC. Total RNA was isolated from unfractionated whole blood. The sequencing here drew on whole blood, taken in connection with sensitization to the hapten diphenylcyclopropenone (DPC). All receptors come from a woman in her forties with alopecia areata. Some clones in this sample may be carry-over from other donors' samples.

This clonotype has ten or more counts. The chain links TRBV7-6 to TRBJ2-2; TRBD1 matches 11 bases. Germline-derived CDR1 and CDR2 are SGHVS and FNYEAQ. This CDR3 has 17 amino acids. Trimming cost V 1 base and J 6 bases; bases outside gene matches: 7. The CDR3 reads CASSLGTGGGRAGELFF. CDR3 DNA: TGTGCCAGCAGCTTAGGGACAGGGGGCGGTCGGGCCGGGGAGCTGTTTTTT.

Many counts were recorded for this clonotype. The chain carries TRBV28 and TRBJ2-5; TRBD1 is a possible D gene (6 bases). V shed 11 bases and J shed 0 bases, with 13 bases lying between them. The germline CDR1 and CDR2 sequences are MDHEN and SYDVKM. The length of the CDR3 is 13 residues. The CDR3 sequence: CAAKGTYQETQYF. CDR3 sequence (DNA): TGTGCCGCCAAAGGGACATACCAAGAGACCCAGTACTTC.

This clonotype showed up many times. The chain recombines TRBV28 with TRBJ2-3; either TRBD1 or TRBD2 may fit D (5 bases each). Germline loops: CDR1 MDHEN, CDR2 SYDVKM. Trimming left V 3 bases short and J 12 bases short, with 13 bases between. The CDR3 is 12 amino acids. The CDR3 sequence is CASSFQPGDQYF. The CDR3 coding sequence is TGTGCCAGCAGTTTCCAACCCGGGGACCAGTATTTT.

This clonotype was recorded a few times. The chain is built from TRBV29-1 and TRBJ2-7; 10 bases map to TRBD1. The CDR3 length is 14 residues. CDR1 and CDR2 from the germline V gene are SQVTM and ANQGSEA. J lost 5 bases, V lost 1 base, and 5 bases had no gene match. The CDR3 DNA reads TGCAGCGTTGAAGCAGGGACAGGGGTCAACGAGCAGTACTTC. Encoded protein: CSVEAGTGVNEQYF.

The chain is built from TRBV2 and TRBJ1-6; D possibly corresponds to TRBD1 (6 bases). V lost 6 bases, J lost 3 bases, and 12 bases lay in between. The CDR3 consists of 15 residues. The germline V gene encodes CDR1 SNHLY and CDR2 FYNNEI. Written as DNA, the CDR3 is TGTGCCAGCAGACCAGGGGATCTCTATAATTCACCCCTCCACTTT. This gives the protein CASRPGDLYNSPLHF.

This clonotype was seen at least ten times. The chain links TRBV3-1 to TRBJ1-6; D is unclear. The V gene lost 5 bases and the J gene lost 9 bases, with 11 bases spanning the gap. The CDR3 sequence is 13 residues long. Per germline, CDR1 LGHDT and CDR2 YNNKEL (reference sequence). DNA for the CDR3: TGTGCCAGCAGCGAAGGAGGACCTTCACCCCTCCACTTT. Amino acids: CASSEGGPSPLHF.

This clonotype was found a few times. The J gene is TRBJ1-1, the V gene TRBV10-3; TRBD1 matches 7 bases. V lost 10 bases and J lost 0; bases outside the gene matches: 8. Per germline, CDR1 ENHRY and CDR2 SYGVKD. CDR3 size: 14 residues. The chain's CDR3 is CATLEGQMNTEAFF. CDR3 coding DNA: TGTGCCACGTTGGAGGGACAGATGAACACTGAAGCTTTCTTT.

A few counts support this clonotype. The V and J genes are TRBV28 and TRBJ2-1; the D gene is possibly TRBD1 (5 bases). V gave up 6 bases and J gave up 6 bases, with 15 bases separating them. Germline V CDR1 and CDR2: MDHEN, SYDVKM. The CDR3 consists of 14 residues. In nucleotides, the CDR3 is TGTGCCAGCAGCAACCCGACAGACCTCAATGAGCAGTTCTTC. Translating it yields CASSNPTDLNEQFF.

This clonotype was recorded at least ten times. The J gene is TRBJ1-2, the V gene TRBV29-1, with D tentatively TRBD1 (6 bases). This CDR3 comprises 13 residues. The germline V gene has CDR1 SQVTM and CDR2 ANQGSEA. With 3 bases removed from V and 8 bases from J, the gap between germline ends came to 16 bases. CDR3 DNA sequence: TGCAGCGTTGAGAAGGCAGGGGATCGGGGCTACACCTTC. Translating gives CSVEKAGDRGYTF. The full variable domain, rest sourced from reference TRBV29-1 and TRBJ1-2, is SAVISQKPSRDICQRGTSLTIQCQVDSQVTMMFWYRQQPGQSLTLIATANQGSEATYESGFVIDKFPISRPNLTFSTLTVSNMSPEDSSIYLCSVEKAGDRGYTFGSGTRLTVV.

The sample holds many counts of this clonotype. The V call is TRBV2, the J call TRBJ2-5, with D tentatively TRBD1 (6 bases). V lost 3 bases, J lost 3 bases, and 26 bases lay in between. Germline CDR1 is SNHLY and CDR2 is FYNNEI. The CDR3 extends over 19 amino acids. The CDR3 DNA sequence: TGTGCCAGCAGTGATAAAGGTATAGGACAGAACCTATCCAAAGAGACCCAGTACTTC. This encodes CASSDKGIGQNLSKETQYF.

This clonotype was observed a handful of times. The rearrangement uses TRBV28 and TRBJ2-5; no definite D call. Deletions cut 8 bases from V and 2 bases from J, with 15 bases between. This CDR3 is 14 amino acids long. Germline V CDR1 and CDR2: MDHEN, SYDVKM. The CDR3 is CASCLRLSQETQYF. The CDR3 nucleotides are TGTGCCAGCTGCCTCAGGCTATCACAAGAGACCCAGTACTTC. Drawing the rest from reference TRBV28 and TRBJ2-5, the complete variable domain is DVKVTQSSRYLVKRTGEKVFLECVQDMDHENMFWYRQDPGLGLRLIYFSYDVKMKEKGDIPEGYSVSREKKERFSLILESASTNQTSMYLCASCLRLSQETQYFGPGTRLLVL.